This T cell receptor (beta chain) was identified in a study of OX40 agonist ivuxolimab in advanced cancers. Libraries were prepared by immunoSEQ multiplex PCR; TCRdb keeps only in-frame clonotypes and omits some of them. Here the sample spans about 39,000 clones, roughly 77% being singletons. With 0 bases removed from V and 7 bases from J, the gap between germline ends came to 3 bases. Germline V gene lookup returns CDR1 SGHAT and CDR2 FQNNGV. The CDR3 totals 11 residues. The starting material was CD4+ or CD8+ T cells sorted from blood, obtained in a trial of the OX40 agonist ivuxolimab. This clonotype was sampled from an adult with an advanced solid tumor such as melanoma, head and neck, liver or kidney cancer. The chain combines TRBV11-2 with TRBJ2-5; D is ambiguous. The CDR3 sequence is CASSLEGTQYF. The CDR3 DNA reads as TGTGCCAGCAGCTTAGAAGGGACCCAGTACTTC.